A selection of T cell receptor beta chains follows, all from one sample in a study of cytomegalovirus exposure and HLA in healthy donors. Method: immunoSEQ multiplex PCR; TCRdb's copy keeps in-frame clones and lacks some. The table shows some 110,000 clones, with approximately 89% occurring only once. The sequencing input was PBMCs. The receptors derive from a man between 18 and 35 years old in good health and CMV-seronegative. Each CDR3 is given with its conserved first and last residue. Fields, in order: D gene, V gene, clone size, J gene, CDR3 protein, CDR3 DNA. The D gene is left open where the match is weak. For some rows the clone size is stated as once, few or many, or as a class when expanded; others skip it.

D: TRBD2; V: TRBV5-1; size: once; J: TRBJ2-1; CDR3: CASSFGLDLFF; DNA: TGCGCCAGCAGCTTCGGACTAGATCTGTTCTTC
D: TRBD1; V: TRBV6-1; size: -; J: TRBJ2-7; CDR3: CASGPSQGPYEQYF; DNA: TGTGCCAGCGGGCCTTCACAGGGGCCTTACGAGCAGTACTTC
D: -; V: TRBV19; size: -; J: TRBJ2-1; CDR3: CASSHREELLFF; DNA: TGTGCCAGTAGCCACAGGGAAGAGTTGCTGTTCTTC
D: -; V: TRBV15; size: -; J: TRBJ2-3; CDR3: CATRRQDPKTSTDTQYF; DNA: TGTGCCACCCGGAGACAGGACCCGAAAACAAGCACAGATACGCAGTATTTT
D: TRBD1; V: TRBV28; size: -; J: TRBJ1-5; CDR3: CASSFRQGRGNQPQHF; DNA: TGTGCCAGCAGTTTCCGACAGGGTCGGGGCAATCAGCCCCAGCATTTT
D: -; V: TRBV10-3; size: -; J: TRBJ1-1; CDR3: CAISESERSGGREAFF; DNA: TGTGCCATCAGTGAGAGCGAGAGAAGTGGCGGTCGGGAAGCTTTCTTT
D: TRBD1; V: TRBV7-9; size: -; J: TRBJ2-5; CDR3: CASSLAVGTGVVETQYF; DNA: TGTGCCAGCAGCTTAGCGGTCGGGACAGGGGTCGTAGAGACCCAGTACTTC
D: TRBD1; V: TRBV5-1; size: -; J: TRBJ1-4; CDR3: CASSDGTGSNEKLFF; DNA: TGCGCCAGCAGCGACGGGACAGGGAGTAATGAAAAACTGTTTTTT
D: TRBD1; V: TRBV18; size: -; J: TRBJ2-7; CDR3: CASSLGQGTSGEQYF; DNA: TGTGCCAGCTCACTGGGACAGGGAACCTCGGGGGAGCAGTACTTC
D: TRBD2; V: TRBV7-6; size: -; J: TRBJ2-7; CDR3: CASSLLGGSAYEQYF; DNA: TGTGCCAGCAGCTTATTGGGCGGGAGTGCTTACGAGCAGTACTTC
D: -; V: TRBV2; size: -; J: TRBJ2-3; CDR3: CASSVGQYTDTQYF; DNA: TGTGCCAGCAGCGTGGGGCAGTACACAGATACGCAGTATTTT
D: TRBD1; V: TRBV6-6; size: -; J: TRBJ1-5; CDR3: CASSAQDRRNQPQHF; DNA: TGTGCCAGCAGTGCACAGGACAGGAGAAATCAGCCCCAGCATTTT
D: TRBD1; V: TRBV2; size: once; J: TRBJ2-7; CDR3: CASSDDRGYWFYEQYF; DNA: TGTGCCAGCAGCGACGACAGGGGATATTGGTTCTACGAGCAGTACTTC
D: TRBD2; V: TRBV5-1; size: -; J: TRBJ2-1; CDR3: CASSSLRGVSYNEQFF; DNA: TGCGCCAGCAGCTCCCTCCGGGGGGTCTCCTACAATGAGCAGTTCTTC
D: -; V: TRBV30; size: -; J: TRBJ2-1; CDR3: CAWRGGPFFFEQFF; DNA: TGTGCCTGGAGGGGGGGACCCTTCTTTTTTGAGCAGTTCTTC
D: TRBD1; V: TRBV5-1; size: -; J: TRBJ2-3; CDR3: CASSSPTGSPSDTQYF; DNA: TGCGCCAGCAGCTCCCCGACAGGGTCTCCATCCGATACGCAGTATTTT
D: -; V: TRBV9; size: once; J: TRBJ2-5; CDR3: CASNWDNSSQYF; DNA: TGTGCCAGCAATTGGGACAACTCCTCCCAGTACTTC
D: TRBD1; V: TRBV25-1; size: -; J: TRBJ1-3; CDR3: CASSNRGLTGNTIYF; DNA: TGTGCCAGCAGTAACAGGGGATTAACTGGAAACACCATATATTTT
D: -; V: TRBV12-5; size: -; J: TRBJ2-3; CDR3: CASGSLSGFADTQYF; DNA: TGTGCTAGTGGTTCTCTCTCCGGGTTTGCAGATACGCAGTATTTT
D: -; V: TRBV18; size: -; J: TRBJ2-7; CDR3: CASSLSSYEQYF; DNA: TGTGCCAGCTCACTTAGCTCCTACGAGCAGTACTTC
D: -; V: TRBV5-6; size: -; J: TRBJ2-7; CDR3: CASSLVPRSQKTYEQYF; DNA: TGTGCCAGCAGCTTGGTCCCCCGAAGTCAGAAAACCTACGAGCAGTACTTC
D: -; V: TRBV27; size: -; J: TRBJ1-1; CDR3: CASHLEAFF; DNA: TGTGCCAGCCATCTTGAGGCTTTCTTT
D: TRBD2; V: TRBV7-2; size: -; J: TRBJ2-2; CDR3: CASSLGLAGGAGELFF; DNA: TGTGCCAGCAGCTTAGGGCTAGCGGGAGGGGCCGGGGAGCTGTTTTTT
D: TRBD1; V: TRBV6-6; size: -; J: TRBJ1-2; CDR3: CAGRRQGGIHYTF; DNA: TGTGCCGGAAGACGACAGGGCGGTATTCACTACACCTTC
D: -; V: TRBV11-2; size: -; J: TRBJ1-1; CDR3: CASSRGQTNTEAFF; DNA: TGTGCCAGCAGCCGAGGACAGACGAACACTGAAGCTTTCTTT
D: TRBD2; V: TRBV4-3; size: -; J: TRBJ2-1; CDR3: CASSLRLAGGKNEQFF; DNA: TGCGCCAGCAGCCTTAGACTAGCGGGGGGCAAGAATGAGCAGTTCTTC
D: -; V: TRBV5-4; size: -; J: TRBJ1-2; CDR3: CASSHNPGEANYGYTF; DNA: TGTGCCAGCAGCCACAACCCAGGGGAAGCTAACTATGGCTACACCTTC
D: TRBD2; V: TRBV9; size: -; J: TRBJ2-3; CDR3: CASSVDGGSTDTQYF; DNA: TGTGCCAGCAGCGTAGACGGGGGGAGCACAGATACGCAGTATTTT
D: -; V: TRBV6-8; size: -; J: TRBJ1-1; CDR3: CASSYLSVMNTEAFF; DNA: TGTGCCAGCAGTTACTTATCGGTCATGAACACTGAAGCTTTCTTT
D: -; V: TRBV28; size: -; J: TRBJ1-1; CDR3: CASIMGGILNTEAFF; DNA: TGTGCCAGCATCATGGGGGGGATATTGAACACTGAAGCTTTCTTT
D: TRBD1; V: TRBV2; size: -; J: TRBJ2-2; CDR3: CASSSTGGNTGELFF; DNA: TGTGCCAGCAGTTCCACAGGGGGTAACACCGGGGAGCTGTTTTTT
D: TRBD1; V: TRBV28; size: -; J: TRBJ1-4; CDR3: CASSLGQDNEKLFF; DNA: TGTGCCAGCAGTTTAGGACAGGATAATGAAAAACTGTTTTTT
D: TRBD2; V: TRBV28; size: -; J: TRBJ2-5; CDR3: CASTNAASGRETQYF; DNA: TGTGCCAGCACCAACGCAGCTAGCGGGAGAGAGACCCAGTACTTC
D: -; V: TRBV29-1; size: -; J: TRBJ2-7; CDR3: CSVASGGEQYF; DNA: TGCAGCGTTGCCAGCGGTGGCGAGCAGTACTTC
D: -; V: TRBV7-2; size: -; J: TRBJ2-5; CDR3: CASSLVSDQETQYF; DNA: TGTGCCAGCAGCTTAGTGTCAGACCAAGAGACCCAGTACTTC
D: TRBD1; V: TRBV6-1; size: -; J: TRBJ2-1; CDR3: CASRDRQGLGDEQFF; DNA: TGTGCCAGCAGGGATAGACAGGGTTTGGGGGATGAGCAGTTCTTC
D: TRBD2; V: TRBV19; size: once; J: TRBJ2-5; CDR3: CASGTSGRLETQYF; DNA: TGTGCCAGTGGGACTAGCGGGAGGTTAGAGACCCAGTACTTC
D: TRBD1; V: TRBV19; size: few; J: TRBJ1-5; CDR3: CASSGPGQGALFGNQPQHF; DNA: TGTGCCAGTAGTGGACCGGGACAGGGGGCGTTATTTGGCAATCAGCCCCAGCATTTT
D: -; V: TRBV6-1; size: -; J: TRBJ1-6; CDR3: CASREPGVNNSPLHF; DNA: TGTGCCAGCAGAGAACCAGGGGTAAATAATTCACCCCTCCACTTT
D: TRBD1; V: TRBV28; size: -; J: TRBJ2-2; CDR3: CASSIRRTGIDTGELFF; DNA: TGTGCCAGCAGTATCCGACGGACAGGGATCGACACCGGGGAGCTGTTTTTT
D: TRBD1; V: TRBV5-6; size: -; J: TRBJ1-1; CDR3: CASSFLTGSTEAFF; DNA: TGTGCCAGCAGCTTTTTGACAGGGAGCACTGAAGCTTTCTTT
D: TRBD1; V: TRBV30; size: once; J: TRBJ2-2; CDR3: CAWSTDRGRGELFF; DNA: TGTGCCTGGAGTACAGACAGGGGGCGCGGGGAGCTGTTTTTT